The entry below describes one T cell receptor beta chain. The antigen is not known. Specified treatment: approximately 9-day PBMC culture with coronavirus spike peptide pools or control peptides (ViraFEST assay). These CD4+ T cells came from an unexposed donor, sampled before the COVID-19 pandemic (2011-2018). ViraFEST used peptide pools to expand antigen-specific T cells and subsequently sequenced their TCRs. The Oncomine TCR Beta short-read assay generated sequence data from the DNA of cultured CD4+ T cells. TCRdb re-called the PCR reads through MiXCR, storing one row per CDR3 protein. The sample has 7,000 or so distinct CDR3 sequences; 35% to 40% are singletons. The sample originates from a study of vaccination and CD4 T cells after COVID-19. Study context: Overlapping peptides covering the spike proteins of SARS-CoV-2, HCoV-NL63, HCoV-OC43 and HCoV-229E were added to stimulate cells. Study results and caveats: Median numbers of SARS-CoV-2-reactive clonotypes increased from about 20 to 38 (not a significant change).

V was pared by 4 bases and J by 4 bases, with 10 bases between. The germline CDR1 and CDR2 sequences are LNHDA and SQIVND (reference sequence). The CDR3 is 13 residues long. The sample taken for sequencing was CD4+ T cells from blood, cultured in vitro. V and J are TRBV19 and TRBJ1-1; D is unresolved. The origin of this receptor is a human donor in good health. CDR3 DNA: TGTGCCAGTAGTAAAAAGGAGGTCACTGAAGCTTTCTTT. Encoded protein: CASSKKEVTEAFF.